The 11 T cell receptor beta chains listed next were all sequenced from one sample in a study of T cell clonality in common variable immunodeficiency. Profiled with immunoSEQ multiplex PCR; TCRdb holds only in-frame clones, not every one. The sample yields 35,000 to 50,000 clones, without any singletons. Sequencing was performed on peripheral blood mononuclear cells. These receptors were taken from a person aged 18 to 75 in good health.

This clone occurred many times. The CDR3 end lies 3 residues beyond the end of the read and is filled in from the germline J gene. This chain uses TRBV18 with TRBJ1-2, with 10 positions matching TRBD1. J was trimmed by 4 bases and V by 2 bases; bases with no gene match: 7. Germline V gene data show CDR1 as KGHSH and CDR2 as LQKENI. The length of the CDR3 is 16 residues. The covered CDR3 bases are TGTGCCAGCTCACCAGCCGGGACAGGGGTCAGCTATGGC. As protein: CASSPAGTGVSYG. The full-length CDR3 reads as CASSPAGTGVSYGYTF.

This clone was seen many times. The read terminates 3 residues ahead of where the CDR3 ends, so the germline J gene completes it. This chain uses TRBV6-2 or TRBV6-3 with TRBJ2-1; D uncertain. V shed 5 bases and J shed 0 bases, with 11 bases lying between them. CDR1 is MNHEY and CDR2 is SVGEGT in the germline V gene. This CDR3 spans 15 amino acids. The CDR3 sequence: CASSQTPISYNEQFF. CDR3 bases read: TGTGCCAGCAGTCAGACTCCTATCTCCTACAATGAG.

There are many counts of this clone. The DNA ends 3 residues before the CDR3 does, and the rest of the CDR3 is filled in from the germline J gene. The chain links TRBV19 to TRBJ2-2; the D gene is possibly TRBD1 (6 bases). Germline loops: CDR1 LNHDA, CDR2 SQIVND (reference sequence). V was pared by 8 bases and J by 1 base, with 17 bases between. The CDR3 has 16 residues. The covered CDR3 bases are TGTGCCAGTGCCCTAATGGGGACACTGAACACCGGGGAG. This sequence encodes CASALMGTLNTGE. The whole CDR3 region reads CASALMGTLNTGELFF.

Ten or more counts support this clone. CDR3 DNA, as far as it was read: TGTGCCAGCTCACCCGGACAGGGGATCTCCTACGAG. Translating it yields CASSPGQGISYE. The entire CDR3 protein is CASSPGQGISYEQYF. V is TRBV18 and J is TRBJ2-7, with TRBD1 matching over 9 bases. The read comes to an end 3 residues before the CDR3 does, leaving the germline J gene to fill in the end. V lost 3 bases to trimming and J lost 0 bases; unmatched junction nucleotides: 3. The germline V gene has CDR1 KGHSH and CDR2 LQKENI. CDR3 length equals 15 residues.

This clone was observed a handful of times. The CDR3: CASSEKTGSMGTEAFF. Partial CDR3 DNA: TGTGCCAGCAGCGAAAAGACAGGGAGCATGGGCACTGAA. This chain joins TRBV6-1 and TRBJ1-1; TRBD1 aligns across 7 bases. Read coverage stops 3 residues before the CDR3 terminus; the germline J gene supplies the remainder. The CDR3 length is 16 residues. Germline CDR1 reads MNHNS; CDR2 reads SASEGT. The ends lost 6 bases at V and 4 bases at J; junction bases unmatched: 14.

This clone has a count of ten or more. With the read ending 3 residues before the CDR3 end, the germline J gene is used to fill in that end. The chain uses TRBV5-1 and TRBJ2-3; 9 nucleotides agree with TRBD1. V was pared by 4 bases and J by 4 bases, with 4 bases of the junction left unmatched. CDR3 size: 14 residues. The germline CDR1 and CDR2 sequences are SGHRS and YFSETQ. Partial CDR3 DNA: TGCGCCAGCAGCCCGGACAGGGGCTCAGATACG. This sequence encodes CASSPDRGSDT. The complete CDR3 protein is CASSPDRGSDTQYF.

This clone has ten or more counts. The read finishes 3 residues shy of the CDR3 end, and the germline J gene is used to complete it. This chain links TRBV20-1 with TRBJ1-4; TRBD1 agrees at 7 bases. Germline V gene lookup returns CDR1 DFQATT and CDR2 SNEGSKA (reference sequence). V was pared by 5 bases and J by 2 bases, with 2 bases of the junction left unmatched. The CDR3 is 13 amino acids. The chain's CDR3 is CSAEQGTNEKLFF. The sequenced CDR3 bases are TGCAGTGCTGAACAGGGGACTAATGAAAAA.

Ten or more counts support this clone. From the germline J gene comes the end of the CDR3, since the read stops 3 residues before it. This chain connects TRBV24-1 to TRBJ2-3; the D gene is possibly TRBD2 (6 bases). V shed 0 bases and J shed 6 bases, with 9 bases lying between them. Germline V CDR1 and CDR2: KGHDR, SFDVKD. The CDR3 consists of 14 residues. CDR3 residues: CATSDLGAGDTQYF. CDR3 DNA, as far as it was read: TGTGCCACCAGTGATTTGGGGGCGGGGGATACG.

This clone appeared many times. The read is 3 residues too short to cover the CDR3 end, so that end is filled in from the germline J gene. The chain couples TRBV28 to TRBJ2-7; TRBD1 matches at 12 bases. This CDR3 comprises 15 residues. The germline V gene encodes CDR1 MDHEN and CDR2 SYDVKM. After removal of 2 bases from V and 6 bases from J, the junction contained 5 bases not matched to a gene. CDR3 residues: CASSLSGTGGPEQYF. The covered CDR3 bases are TGTGCCAGCAGTTTAAGTGGGACAGGGGGCCCCGAG.

In this sample, this clone turned up many times. Coverage ceases 3 residues before the CDR3 finishes, and the germline J gene fills in the end. V is TRBV5-6 and J is TRBJ1-2; D is ambiguous. This CDR3 comprises 11 residues. V lost 4 bases and J 7 bases, leaving 8 bases between the germline ends. Germline V lookup: CDR1 SGHDT, CDR2 YYEEEE. The part of the CDR3 DNA that was read is TGTGCCAGCAGCCTCGGTAGTGGC. Protein product: CASSLGSG. From start to end, the CDR3 is CASSLGSGYTF.

This clone has just a few counts. The sequence runs out 3 residues before the end of the CDR3; the remainder is reconstructed from the germline J gene. The chain joins TRBV11-2 to TRBJ1-4, with D tentatively TRBD1 (6 bases). The CDR3 sequence is 15 residues long. Germline lookup yields CDR1 SGHAT and CDR2 FQNNGV. V was clipped by 5 bases and J by 7 bases, with 17 bases between them. The CDR3 loop reads CASSAYLRGTEKLFF. CDR3 DNA, as far as it was read: TGTGCCAGCAGCGCCTACCTCAGGGGAACTGAAAAA.